Reported below is one T cell receptor beta chain. Its antigen is unknown. Total RNA was isolated from each sample in quantities of at least 5.5 micrograms. The use of a sample-barcoded 5' primer and a J-beta primer mix characterized a second PCR of about 6 to 12 cycles. The template-switch adaptor, which had 12 random nucleotides, put a tag on each cDNA molecule. One entry per CDR3 protein, called by TCRdb with MiXCR from the 5' RACE reads. The table lists some 690,000 distinct CDR3 sequences, about a fifth of them singletons. With V trimmed by 6 bases and J by 2 bases, 5 bases remained unmatched. The CDR3 is 15 amino acids. Germline CDR1 MNHEY, CDR2 SVGAGI. The data were obtained in a study of blood T cells in healthy people across ages. Study findings and constraints: More naive CD4+ cells and higher diversity marked long-lived donors relative to aged donors. Nothing was known about donor CMV status, and this possibly confounded expanded clonotype changes.

The chain carries TRBV6-5 and TRBJ1-3; 9 bases line up with TRBD1. Sequencing input: blood. The source is a man between 65 and 79 years old in good health. In nucleotides, the CDR3 is TGTGCCAGCAGGTTACAGGGGGCGACTGGAAACACCATATATTTT. Translation: CASRLQGATGNTIYF.